These 29 T cell receptor beta chains were sequenced from one sample in a study of blood T cell repertoires in COVID-19. Repertoires were generated with immunoSEQ multiplex PCR, while TCRdb's copy carries only in-frame clones and drops some. Of some 180,000 clones in the sample, about 89% are singletons; the top ten hold roughly 6.7%. Sequencing used peripheral blood. These receptors were collected from a man aged 35 to 55 with acute or convalescent COVID-19.

The J gene is TRBJ2-7, the V gene TRBV5-1; 8 nucleotides align to TRBD2. V trimming: 4 bases; J trimming: 2 bases; junction bases outside the gene matches: 5. Per germline, CDR1 SGHRS and CDR2 YFSETQ. This CDR3 contains 14 residues. The CDR3 protein is CASSKTSVTYEQYF. CDR3 nucleotides: TGCGCCAGCAGCAAGACTAGCGTAACCTACGAGCAGTACTTC.

The rearrangement links TRBV7-2 to TRBJ2-3, with unresolved D. Germline CDR1 and CDR2: SGHTA and FQGNSA. V dropped 3 bases and J dropped 0 bases, with 7 bases sitting between them. This CDR3 contains 14 residues. The CDR3 loop is CASSLAPSTDTQYF. The CDR3 DNA sequence: TGTGCCAGCAGCTTGGCTCCGAGCACAGATACGCAGTATTTT.

DNA for the CDR3: TGTGCCAGCAGCCAGAGGGCAAATCAGCCCCAGCATTTT. It is translated as CASSQRANQPQHF. The chain has TRBV3-1 (or the pseudogene TRBV3-2) and TRBJ1-5; D remains ambiguous. This CDR3 contains 13 residues. Trimming removed 3 bases at V and 4 bases at J, with 7 bases between. Germline loops: CDR1 LGHDT, CDR2 YNNKEL (reference sequence).

The chain uses TRBV5-6 and TRBJ2-7; D is possibly TRBD2 (5 bases). Germline V gives CDR1 SGHDT, CDR2 YYEEEE. The CDR3 is made up of 14 amino acids. Trimming took 0 bases from V and 6 from J, leaving 13 bases between them. CDR3 DNA sequence: TGTGCCAGCAGCTTGGTCCCTAGCTCCCTCGAGCAGTACTTC. It encodes CASSLVPSSLEQYF.

This chain joins TRBV6-2 or TRBV6-3 and TRBJ2-7; 7 positions match TRBD1. J lost 0 bases, V lost 3 bases, and 8 bases had no gene match. From germline, CDR1 is MNHEY and CDR2 SVGEGT. The CDR3 consists of 16 residues. The CDR3 coding sequence is TGTGCCAGCAGTTATGGGGAGACAGGGAGCTCCTACGAGCAGTACTTC. This gives the protein CASSYGETGSSYEQYF.

This clone was recorded at least ten times. The chain links TRBV4-1 to TRBJ2-7; 7 bases align to TRBD1. Trimming cost V 0 bases and J 7 bases; bases outside gene matches: 6. The germline gives CDR1 MGHRA, CDR2 YSYEKL. CDR3 size: 14 residues. The CDR3 spells CASSQETGWWEQYF. In DNA form, the CDR3 reads TGCGCCAGCAGCCAAGAGACAGGGTGGTGGGAGCAGTACTTC.

V is TRBV7-9 and J is TRBJ1-1, with 9 bases lining up with TRBD1. V shed 0 bases, J shed 2 bases, and the junction held 7 bases outside the gene matches. The CDR3 is 17 amino acids. Germline-derived CDR1 and CDR2 are SEHNR and FQNEAQ (reference sequence). CDR3 residues: CASSLARQGGRNTEAFF. In DNA, the CDR3 is TGTGCCAGCAGCTTAGCCCGACAGGGGGGAAGAAACACTGAAGCTTTCTTT.

The rearrangement links TRBV6-6 to TRBJ2-6, with TRBD1 identical over 9 bases. This CDR3 comprises 18 residues. The germline V gene has CDR1 MNHNY and CDR2 SVGAGI (reference sequence). J gave up 0 bases and V 5 bases, and 8 bases lay outside the gene matches. CDR3 DNA: TGTGCCAGCAGTCTTCAACAGGGGGCCCGCTCTGGGGCCAACGTCCTGACTTTC. Its protein is CASSLQQGARSGANVLTF.

V and J are TRBV19 and TRBJ1-1; possibly TRBD1 for D (5 bases). The CDR3 has 13 residues. The germline CDR1 and CDR2 sequences are LNHDA and SQIVND (reference sequence). The germline V and J ends were trimmed by 10 bases and 0 bases, with 12 bases remaining between them. The CDR3 here is CATSTELNTEAFF. CDR3 bases: TGTGCCACTTCGACAGAGCTGAACACTGAAGCTTTCTTT.

The V call is TRBV2, the J call TRBJ2-5; D perhaps matches TRBD1 (7 bases). CDR1 and CDR2 (germline): SNHLY, FYNNEI. The V and J ends lost 11 bases and 4 bases respectively, with 23 bases between them. CDR3 length: 15 amino acids. CDR3 loop: CALKHGGQFRETQYF. DNA of the CDR3: TGTGCCCTCAAGCACGGGGGACAGTTCCGAGAGACCCAGTACTTC.

Comment on this clone: At one of its ends the junction is not consistent with the germline gene, which may arise from a read error. V usage is TRBV2 and J usage is TRBJ1-4; D remains unclear. CDR3 length: 14 amino acids. CDR1 SNHLY and CDR2 FYNNEI come from the germline V gene. CDR3 loop: CASSEGEQYEKLFF. As DNA, the CDR3 is TGTGCCAGCAGCGAAGGTGAACAGTATGAAAAACTGTTTTTT.

The chain employs TRBV2 and TRBJ1-4; tentatively, D is TRBD1 (6 bases). The CDR3 runs 14 residues. The germline V gene encodes CDR1 SNHLY and CDR2 FYNNEI. Trimming cost V 5 bases and J 6 bases, with 13 bases left between them. The CDR3 loop is CASSSQGKDEKLFF. DNA for the CDR3: TGTGCCAGCAGTTCACAGGGAAAGGATGAAAAACTGTTTTTT. The whole variable domain, remainder taken from reference TRBV2 and TRBJ1-4, is EPEVTQTPSHQVTQMGQEVILRCVPISNHLYFYWYRQILGQKVEFLVSFYNNEISEKSEIFDDQFSVERPDGSNFTLKIRSTKLEDSAMYFCASSSQGKDEKLFFGSGTQLSVL.

The CDR3 spells CASSSPSPQRGQYF. DNA for the CDR3: TGTGCCAGCAGTTCACCCAGCCCTCAGCGGGGACAGTATTTT. This chain links TRBV6-2 or TRBV6-3 with TRBJ2-3, with TRBD2 matching over 7 bases. Germline lookup yields CDR1 MNHEY and CDR2 SVGEGT. V lost 4 bases to trimming and J lost 12 bases; unmatched junction nucleotides: 13. This CDR3 comprises 14 residues.

The gene calls are TRBV10-2 and TRBJ2-7, with 9 bases that match TRBD1. V trimming: 9 bases; J trimming: 1 base; junction bases outside the gene matches: 7. Germline assignment: CDR1 WSHSY and CDR2 SAAADI. This CDR3 contains 14 residues. In DNA, the CDR3 is TGCGCCAGTAGGGGGACAGGGTCGTCCTACGAGCAGTACTTC. Residues: CASRGTGSSYEQYF.

This chain joins TRBV7-3 and TRBJ2-1, with TRBD2 matching 8 bases. Trimming took 4 bases from V and 3 from J; bases not matched to a gene: 8. Germline V gene sequence: CDR1 SGHTA, CDR2 FQGTGA. This CDR3 contains 16 residues. The CDR3 DNA is TGTGCCAGCAGCTCGAATAGCGGGGACCGCTACAATGAGCAGTTCTTC. Its protein product is CASSSNSGDRYNEQFF.

The chain employs TRBV7-2 and TRBJ2-3; tentative D call: TRBD2 (5 bases). The CDR3 spans 14 residues. Germline-derived CDR1 and CDR2 are SGHTA and FQGNSA. V was shortened by 5 bases and J by 1 base, with 10 bases between the two germline ends. CDR3 protein: CASSPWTRTDTQYF. DNA of the CDR3: TGTGCCAGCAGCCCCTGGACTCGCACAGATACGCAGTATTTT.

The chain uses TRBV19 and TRBJ2-5, with D possibly being TRBD2 (6 bases). Germline V gives CDR1 LNHDA, CDR2 SQIVND (reference sequence). The V and J ends lost 5 bases and 5 bases respectively, with 18 bases between them. CDR3 length: 15 amino acids. CDR3 region: CASSDTGEKFETQYF. CDR3 nucleotide sequence: TGTGCCAGTAGTGACACGGGAGAAAAGTTCGAGACCCAGTACTTC.

A single count supports this clone. The rearrangement links TRBV4-1 to TRBJ2-7, with D possibly being TRBD1 (5 bases). CDR1 is MGHRA, CDR2 YSYEKL, per germline. V lost 5 bases and J lost 3, with 14 bases in between. The CDR3 spans 14 residues. Written as DNA, the CDR3 is TGCGCCAGCAGCTTGGGCACAGGTTACTACGAGCAGTACTTC. Protein: CASSLGTGYYEQYF.

As regards this clone: An end of the junction differs from the germline gene, which may be a read error. V and J are TRBV6-2 or TRBV6-3 and TRBJ1-1, with TRBD1 as a possible D gene (5 bases). The germline CDR1 and CDR2 sequences are MNHEY and SVGEGT. The CDR3 length is 13 residues. The CDR3 DNA sequence: TGTGCCAGCAGCCCCTACGCGGCAGGGAGGCCGCCCTTT. This sequence encodes CASSPYAAGRPPF.

The V gene is TRBV3-1 (or the pseudogene TRBV3-2), the J gene TRBJ1-6; 7 positions match TRBD1. The trim removed 4 bases at V and 3 bases at J, leaving 3 bases unmatched. The CDR3 sequence is 15 residues long. Germline lookup yields CDR1 LGHDT and CDR2 YNNKEL (reference sequence). The CDR3 sequence: CASSPRDSYNSPLHF. Here the CDR3 DNA reads TGTGCCAGCAGCCCCCGGGACAGCTATAATTCACCCCTCCACTTT.

This rearrangement joins TRBV10-3 to TRBJ1-2; D possibly corresponds to TRBD1 (6 bases). Germline V gene sequence: CDR1 ENHRY, CDR2 SYGVKD. The germline V and J ends were trimmed by 4 bases and 8 bases, with 8 bases remaining between them. CDR3 length: 11 residues. CDR3 sequence: CAISGQAGYTF. The CDR3 DNA sequence: TGTGCCATCAGTGGACAGGCCGGCTACACCTTC.

The J gene is TRBJ2-7, the V gene TRBV6-5, with TRBD1 matching over 9 bases. This CDR3 is built from 13 residues. Germline CDR1 is MNHEY and CDR2 is SVGAGI. Unmatched junction bases numbered 4, after V lost 8 bases and J lost 2 bases. The CDR3 region is CASRDRDTYEQYF. In nucleotides, the CDR3 is TGTGCCAGCCGGGACAGGGATACCTACGAGCAGTACTTC.

V usage is TRBV2 and J usage is TRBJ2-7; no firm D call. The CDR3 covers 14 residues. Germline V gene data show CDR1 as SNHLY and CDR2 as FYNNEI. V dropped 0 bases and J dropped 3 bases, with 9 bases sitting between them. The CDR3 DNA reads TGTGCCAGCAGTGAAGCCCCCCTTTACTACGAGCAGTACTTC. Its translation: CASSEAPLYYEQYF. Full variable domain (outside the CDR3, taken from reference TRBV2 and TRBJ2-7): EPEVTQTPSHQVTQMGQEVILRCVPISNHLYFYWYRQILGQKVEFLVSFYNNEISEKSEIFDDQFSVERPDGSNFTLKIRSTKLEDSAMYFCASSEAPLYYEQYFGPGTRLTVT.

This sequence joins TRBV27 and TRBJ2-5; a weak D match, TRBD1 (6 bases). The CDR3 loop spans 15 amino acids. The V gene's germline CDR1 is MNHEY and CDR2 SMNVEV (reference sequence). The germline V and J ends were trimmed by 6 bases and 0 bases, with 14 bases remaining between them. Here the CDR3 DNA reads TGTGCCAGCAGCGGTAGTCAGGGGCACCAAGAGACCCAGTACTTC. It encodes CASSGSQGHQETQYF.

This rearrangement joins TRBV7-2 to TRBJ1-5, with TRBD1 matching over 8 bases. Germline V gives CDR1 SGHTA, CDR2 FQGNSA. This CDR3 comprises 14 residues. V dropped 5 bases and J dropped 6; count of bases not matched to a gene: 6. The CDR3 DNA reads as TGTGCCAGCAGCGCACGAACAGGGGGTCAGCCCCAGCATTTT. As protein: CASSARTGGQPQHF.

This sequence joins TRBV7-6 and TRBJ1-2, with 7 bases matching TRBD1. The J segment lost 4 bases and the V segment lost 1 base, leaving 0 bases of the junction unmatched. CDR3 length: 13 residues. Germline lookup yields CDR1 SGHVS and CDR2 FNYEAQ. The CDR3 DNA follows: TGTGCCAGCAGCTTAGACAGGGGCTATGGCTACACCTTC. It is translated as CASSLDRGYGYTF.

This clone came up once. The chain joins TRBV18 to TRBJ1-2, with D possibly matching TRBD1 (5 bases). The ends were cut back, 0 bases at V and 4 bases at J, with 12 bases in the middle. Germline CDR1 and CDR2: KGHSH and LQKENI. The CDR3 covers 15 residues. CDR3 DNA sequence: TGTGCCAGCTCACCACCGAGTCGACAGTCCTATGGCTACACCTTC. Amino acids: CASSPPSRQSYGYTF.

This chain joins TRBV5-4 and TRBJ2-3, with a possible D match to TRBD1 (8 bases). Germline V gene data show CDR1 as SGHNT and CDR2 as YYREEE (reference sequence). There are 17 residues in the CDR3. Trimming removed 2 bases at V and 3 bases at J, with 19 bases between. This chain's CDR3 is CASSLPRTGRGTDTQYF. The CDR3 nucleotides are TGTGCCAGCAGCTTACCGCGGACAGGGAGGGGAACAGATACGCAGTATTTT.

The V and J genes are TRBV7-2 and TRBJ2-7; D not resolved. Germline lookup yields CDR1 SGHTA and CDR2 FQGNSA. The CDR3 covers 14 residues. V was pared by 1 base and J by 2 bases, with 9 bases between. Written as DNA, the CDR3 is TGTGCCAGCAGCTTAGGAAGACAAGCCTACGAGCAGTACTTC. Encoded protein: CASSLGRQAYEQYF.